The clone carrying this TCR beta chain appeared once. Its antigen is as yet unknown. The CDR3 totals 16 residues. Trimming took 0 bases from V and 2 from J, leaving 14 bases between them. CDR1 is SGDLS and CDR2 is YYNGEE in the germline V gene. The data were obtained in a study of cytomegalovirus exposure and HLA in healthy donors. Study-wide context: The approximately 710 first-cohort repertoires and the 95 to 150 validation repertoires shared the same platform, a later analysis reported. Whole-study findings and limits: The dataset shows that most TCR sequences were rare, while some public TCRs occurred in many donors.

Using immunoSEQ multiplex PCR, the repertoire was profiled, and TCRdb retains in-frame clones only, with some absent. Among 150,000 to 200,000 clones, about 83% were seen once, and the ten largest hold about 1.5%. Specimen: PBMCs. This chain connects TRBV9 to TRBJ1-2, with D perhaps TRBD1 (5 bases). The TCR comes from a young woman in good health and CMV-seronegative. CDR3 in amino acids: CASSVGGREINYGYTF. CDR3 nucleotides: TGTGCCAGCAGCGTAGGCGGCAGGGAAATCAACTATGGCTACACCTTC.